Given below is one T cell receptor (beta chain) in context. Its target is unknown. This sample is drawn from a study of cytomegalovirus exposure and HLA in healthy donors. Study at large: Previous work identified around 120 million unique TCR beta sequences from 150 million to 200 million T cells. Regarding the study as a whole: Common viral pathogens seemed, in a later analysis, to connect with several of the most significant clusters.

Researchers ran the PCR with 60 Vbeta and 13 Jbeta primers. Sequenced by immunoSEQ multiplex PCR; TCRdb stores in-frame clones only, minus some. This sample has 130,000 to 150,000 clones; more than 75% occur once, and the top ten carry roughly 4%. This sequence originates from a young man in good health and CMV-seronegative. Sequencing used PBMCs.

This chain's CDR3 is CASSRTVRRGRVSYNEQFF. Written as DNA, the CDR3 is TGTGCCAGCAGCAGAACCGTCCGACGAGGGCGGGTCTCCTACAATGAGCAGTTCTTC. The V and J genes are TRBV7-9 and TRBJ2-1; possibly TRBD2 for D (5 bases). Germline loops: CDR1 SEHNR, CDR2 FQNEAQ (reference sequence). The CDR3 extends over 19 amino acids. With 5 bases removed from V and 0 bases from J, the gap between germline ends came to 23 bases.